These 12 T cell receptor beta chains originate from one sample sequenced in a study of blood T cell repertoires in COVID-19. Measured with immunoSEQ multiplex PCR; TCRdb has only the in-frame clones, and not every one. The sample includes 40,000 to 55,000 clones, 90% of them seen just once. The sequenced material came from peripheral blood. These TCRs come from a woman aged 80 or over with acute or convalescent COVID-19.

The chain carries TRBV4-1 and TRBJ2-7; maybe TRBD1 (5 bases). The CDR3 extends over 17 amino acids. V gave up 3 bases and J gave up 0 bases, with 18 bases separating them. The germline V gene has CDR1 MGHRA and CDR2 YSYEKL. CDR3 in DNA: TGCGCCAGCAGCCAGGACCCCGGACACACCGTCTCCTACGAGCAGTACTTC. This translates into CASSQDPGHTVSYEQYF.

J is TRBJ2-5 and V is TRBV5-1; D might be TRBD1 (6 bases). The CDR3 loop spans 16 amino acids. From germline, CDR1 is SGHRS and CDR2 YFSETQ. V lost 4 bases and J 4 bases, leaving 20 bases between the germline ends. The CDR3 bases are TGCGCCAGCAGCCCCGGGGACCAGGGGATAACAGAGACCCAGTACTTC. Its protein product is CASSPGDQGITETQYF.

The rearrangement links TRBV4-1 to TRBJ2-3, with D possibly TRBD2 on 5 matching bases. The germline CDR1 and CDR2 sequences are MGHRA and YSYEKL. The V and J ends lost 1 base and 8 bases respectively, with 7 bases between them. The CDR3 consists of 12 residues. DNA for the CDR3: TGCGCCAGCAGCCAAGGTGCGGGTACGCAGTATTTT. This sequence encodes CASSQGAGTQYF.

The chain links TRBV2 to TRBJ1-6; possible D gene TRBD1, 5 bases. CDR1 is SNHLY, CDR2 FYNNEI, per germline. The germline V and J ends were trimmed by 8 bases and 4 bases, with 15 bases remaining between them. The CDR3 loop spans 15 amino acids. CDR3 loop: CASGQDMGYNSPLHF. As DNA, the CDR3 is TGTGCCAGCGGACAAGACATGGGGTATAATTCACCCCTCCACTTT.

This rearrangement joins TRBV6-2 or TRBV6-3 to TRBJ2-3; a weak D match, TRBD2 (5 bases). This CDR3 has 14 residues. The germline gives CDR1 MNHEY, CDR2 SVGEGT. Deletions cut 4 bases from V and 4 bases from J, with 12 bases between. CDR3 in amino acids: CASSFRDLADTQYF. For the CDR3, the DNA is TGTGCCAGCAGTTTCCGGGATTTGGCAGATACGCAGTATTTT.

As concerns this clone: The CDR3 carries no conserved terminal phenylalanine or tryptophan, so it likely arises from a read error. Because the CDR3's place on the DNA is in doubt, the DNA is left out and the CDR3 is given as listed by TCRdb. This chain uses TRBV5-6 with TRBJ1-1. CDR1 is SGHDT and CDR2 is YYEEEE in the germline V gene. The CDR3 is made up of 12 amino acids, end residues included. The CDR3 sequence: CASSLGEGTLLP.

This chain uses TRBV6-2 or TRBV6-3 with TRBJ2-7; a weak D match, TRBD2 (6 bases). V shed 0 bases and J shed 4 bases, with 13 bases lying between them. The CDR3 totals 15 residues. Germline CDR1 reads MNHEY; CDR2 reads SVGEGT. CDR3 DNA: TGTGCCAGCAGTTACTCCGGAGGGAGGCTATACGAGCAGTACTTC. This encodes CASSYSGGRLYEQYF.

The chain has TRBV6-5 and TRBJ2-7, with 12 bases matching TRBD2. CDR1 and CDR2 (germline): MNHEY, SVGAGI. The CDR3 is made up of 14 amino acids. The trim removed 10 bases at V and 6 bases at J, leaving 10 bases unmatched. The CDR3 loop is CANGASGRACEQYF. CDR3 in DNA: TGTGCCAACGGGGCTAGCGGGAGGGCGTGCGAGCAGTACTTC.

In this sample, this clone turned up once. This chain links TRBV11-3 with TRBJ2-7; 8 bases are a match to TRBD2. Germline trimming cut 0 bases from V and 6 bases from J; bases unmatched to any gene: 7. Per the germline V gene, CDR1 is SGHNT and CDR2 is YENEEA. The CDR3 contains 15 residues. The CDR3 DNA reads TGTGCCAGCAGCTTAGATCGAGGGACTAGGGCCGAGCAGTACTTC. Translated: CASSLDRGTRAEQYF.

The rearrangement links TRBV5-6 to TRBJ2-6; D perhaps matches TRBD2 (6 bases). V was pared by 1 base and J by 2 bases, with 7 bases between. The CDR3 is made up of 15 amino acids. Germline CDR1 reads SGHDT; CDR2 reads YYEEEE. CDR3 sequence (DNA): TGTGCCAGCAGCTTGTGGGGGGCTGGGGCCAACGTCCTGACTTTC. This codes for CASSLWGAGANVLTF.

Note on this clone: Other DNA sequences in the sample encode the same CDR3. The genes are TRBV30 and TRBJ2-5, with 13 bases matching TRBD2. V lost 3 bases to trimming and J lost 2 bases; unmatched junction nucleotides: 6. The germline V gene encodes CDR1 GTSNPN and CDR2 SVGIG (reference sequence). The length of the CDR3 is 16 residues. The CDR3: CAWSPTSGRAQETQYF. Written as DNA, the CDR3 is TGTGCCTGGAGCCCTACTAGCGGGAGGGCTCAAGAGACCCAGTACTTC.

This sequence joins TRBV5-4 and TRBJ2-3, with TRBD2 matching over 12 bases. This CDR3 contains 16 residues. In germline, CDR1 is SGHNT, CDR2 YYREEE (reference sequence). V lost 5 bases, J lost 2 bases, and 6 bases stayed unmatched. CDR3 sequence reads: CASSSGLAGLTDTQYF. DNA for the CDR3: TGTGCCAGCAGTTCCGGACTAGCGGGACTCACAGATACGCAGTATTTT.